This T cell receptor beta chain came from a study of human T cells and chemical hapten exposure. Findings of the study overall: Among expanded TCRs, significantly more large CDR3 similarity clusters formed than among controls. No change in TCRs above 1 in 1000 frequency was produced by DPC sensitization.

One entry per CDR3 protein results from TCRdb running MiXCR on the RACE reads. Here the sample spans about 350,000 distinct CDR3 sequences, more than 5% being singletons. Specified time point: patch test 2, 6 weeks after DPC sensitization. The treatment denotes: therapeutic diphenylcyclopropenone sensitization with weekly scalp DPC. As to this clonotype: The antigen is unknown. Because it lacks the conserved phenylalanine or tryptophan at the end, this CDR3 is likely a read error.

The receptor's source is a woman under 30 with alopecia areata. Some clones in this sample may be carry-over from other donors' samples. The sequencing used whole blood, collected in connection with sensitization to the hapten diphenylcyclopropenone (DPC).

CDR3: CASSLGGSTEQFS. CDR3 sequence (DNA): TGTGCCAGCAGTTTGGGAGGGTCTACTGAGCAGTTCTCC. V is TRBV12-3 or TRBV12-4 and J is TRBJ2-1; 7 nucleotides match TRBD2. The V and J ends lost 3 bases and 9 bases, in that order; junction bases with no gene match: 5. This CDR3 has 13 residues.